These 19 T cell receptor delta chains were sequenced from one sample in a study of gamma-delta T cells after stem cell transplantation. TCRdb repeated clone calling on the RT-PCR reads with CATT. The repertoire holds 2,500 or so delta-chain clones, with roughly 46% as singletons. The specimen was gamma-delta T cells. Receptor source: a human donor. It is not recorded whose cells these are; they may come from a transplant donor.

The table lists this clone with a count of one. The junction and the germline gene differ at one end; a read error may be behind it. V is TRDV2 and J is TRDJ1; 10 positions agree with TRDD3. CDR3 length: 17 amino acids. Germline V gene lookup returns CDR1 GEAIGNYY and CDR2 EKD. CDR3 residues: CACDRLGDSGNTDKLTF. The CDR3, as DNA: TGTGCCTGTGACAGGCTGGGGGATAGTGGGAACACCGATAAACTCACCTTT.

A remark on this clone: A read error is the likely source, as a far larger clone sits one nucleotide away. The chain recombines TRDV2 with TRDJ1; 10 nucleotides align to TRDD3. Germline V gene lookup returns CDR1 GEAIGNYY and CDR2 EKD. V lost 3 bases to trimming and J lost 12 bases; unmatched junction nucleotides: 9. This CDR3 region has 13 residues. The CDR3 region has the DNA TGTGCCTGTGACTCAATACTGGGGGATCCCGTCATCTTT. Protein product: CACDSILGDPVIF.

V gene TRDV2 combines with J gene TRDJ3, with a possible D match to TRDD3 (6 bases). CDR3 length: 18 residues. CDR1 and CDR2 from the germline V gene are GEAIGNYY and EKD. V lost 0 bases to trimming and J lost 19 bases, with 30 bases between them. CDR3 residues: CACDTGWGSSWDTLQMFF. CDR3 in DNA: TGTGCCTGTGACACCGGCTGGGGAAGCTCCTGGGACACCCTACAAATGTTTTTC.

A few counts support this clone. Mismatch with germline at one junction end may stem from a read error. The genes are TRDV2 and TRDJ1; TRDD1 is a possible D gene (5 bases). The CDR3 consists of 13 residues. The germline CDR1 and CDR2 sequences are GEAIGNYY and EKD. CDR3 sequence (DNA): TGTGCCTGTGTCGCAATAGCGTCCGATATACTCATCTTT. Residues: CACVAIASDILIF.

The chain is built from TRDV2 and TRDJ1; 7 bases match TRDD3. The CDR3 covers 15 residues. CDR1 is GEAIGNYY and CDR2 is EKD in the germline V gene. The J segment lost 3 bases and the V segment lost 3 bases, leaving 9 bases of the junction unmatched. The CDR3 spells CACDALGGSADKLIF. The CDR3 coding sequence is TGTGCCTGTGACGCTCTGGGGGGATCGGCCGATAAACTCATCTTT.

As regards this clone: A read error is the likely source, as a far larger clone sits one nucleotide away. The V and J genes are TRDV2 and TRDJ1; 11 bases fit TRDD3. Germline loops: CDR1 GEAIGNYY, CDR2 EKD. The V gene end was trimmed by 3 bases and the J gene end by 0 bases; junction bases not matched to a gene: 23. The CDR3 runs to 22 residues. CDR3 DNA: TGTGCCTGTGACGCCGTCTCCTACCCGGTACTGGGGGATAACCCTTACACCGATAAACTCATCTTT. Amino acid sequence: CACDAVSYPVLGDNPYTDKLIF.

This chain uses TRAV29/DV5 with TRDJ1, with TRDD3 matching over 13 bases. Germline CDR1 reads NSMFDY; CDR2 reads ISSIKDK. Losses at the gene ends were 0 bases for V and 2 bases for J; bases not matched to a gene: 19. CDR3 length: 21 residues. Here the CDR3 DNA reads TGTGCAGCAAGCGGGGTTCCTACACCCCGTTACTGGGGGATACGGACCGATAAACTCATCTTT. It translates to CAASGVPTPRYWGIRTDKLIF.

About this clone itself: This clone may be a read error of a much larger clone one base away. The chain recombines TRDV2 with TRDJ1; 8 bases align to TRDD3. The CDR3 totals 20 residues. Germline CDR1 reads GEAIGNYY; CDR2 reads EKD. The CDR3 spells CARDTVSGGPPEMRTDKLIF. The CDR3 DNA reads as TGTGCCCGTGACACCGTATCTGGGGGACCCCCGGAGATGAGGACCGATAAACTCATCTTT.

The gene calls are TRDV1 and TRDJ4, with D perhaps TRDD3 (5 bases). This CDR3 is built from 18 residues. Between the trimmed V and J ends, which lost 1 base and 2 bases, there was a span of 23 bases. CDR1 is TSWWSYY and CDR2 is QGS in the germline V gene. CDR3 sequence (DNA): TGTGCTCTTGGGGAACGGGGGCCCACTAAACTCGGGGCTAGACCCCTGATCTTT. Translated: CALGERGPTKLGARPLIF.

The genes are TRDV2 and TRDJ1; TRDD3 agrees at 7 bases. The CDR3 loop spans 19 amino acids. Germline assignment: CDR1 GEAIGNYY and CDR2 EKD. Germline trimming cut 4 bases from V and 3 bases from J; bases unmatched to any gene: 22. This CDR3 reads CACEPVERSAGGYPDKLIF. CDR3 DNA: TGTGCCTGTGAACCCGTCGAACGTTCCGCTGGGGGCTACCCCGATAAACTCATCTTT.

A single count supports this clone. One base separates it from a far larger clone, so it is likely a read error. The chain is built from TRDV2 and TRDJ1; 10 nucleotides align to TRDD3. The germline gives CDR1 GEAIGNYY, CDR2 EKD. The length of the CDR3 is 18 residues. The CDR3 DNA reads TGTGCCTGTGACACCCTCTATACTGGGGGATCCTACACCTATAAACTCATCTTT. It yields the protein CACDTLYTGGSYTYKLIF.

This clone has more than one count but fewer than ten. The gene calls are TRDV2 and TRDJ1, with D unresolved. The V gene's germline CDR1 is GEAIGNYY and CDR2 EKD. Trimming took off 4 bases at V and 0 bases at J, with 17 bases between the two ends. The CDR3 runs 16 residues. The CDR3 nucleotides read TGTGCCTGTGATCCGGTACCGGCGTCGTACACCGATAAACTCATCTTT. It codes for CACDPVPASYTDKLIF.

With regard to this clone: Since a much larger clone is just one base distant, this may be a read error. V is TRDV2 and J is TRDJ3; 9 positions match TRDD3. J was trimmed by 7 bases and V by 0 bases; bases with no gene match: 15. CDR1 and CDR2 (germline): GEAIGNYY, EKD. There are 20 residues in the CDR3. The CDR3 nucleotides read TGTGCCTGTGACACCGTAGTCCCGGGGGATACTTTCTGTGACACCCGACAGATGTTTTTC. Its protein is CACDTVVPGDTFCDTRQMFF.

This sequence joins TRDV2 and TRDJ1; 13 bases fit TRDD3. V was pared by 0 bases and J by 0 bases, with 9 bases of the junction left unmatched. The CDR3 has 19 residues. Germline V CDR1 and CDR2: GEAIGNYY, EKD. The CDR3, as DNA: TGTGCCTGTGACACCGCCCCACTGGGGGATACGCCGTACACCGATAAACTCATCTTT. Translated, it gives CACDTAPLGDTPYTDKLIF.

This clone is labeled medium-sized. CDR3: CACDQLGDTYRYTDKLIF. For the CDR3, the DNA is TGTGCCTGTGACCAACTGGGGGATACGTATCGGTACACCGATAAACTCATCTTT. The chain combines TRDV2 with TRDJ1; TRDD3 agrees at 13 bases. Germline CDR1 reads GEAIGNYY; CDR2 reads EKD. The CDR3 sequence is 18 residues long. Unmatched junction bases numbered 9, after V lost 3 bases and J lost 0 bases.

The chain links TRDV2 to TRDJ1, with 10 positions matching TRDD3. V was clipped by 3 bases and J by 7 bases; unmatched bases: 13. CDR3 size: 16 residues. From germline, CDR1 is GEAIGNYY and CDR2 EKD. The CDR3 DNA reads as TGTGCCTGTGACTCCCTACTGGGGGATTCGCGTCCTAAACTCATCTTT. It codes for CACDSLLGDSRPKLIF.

Comment on this clone: This likely reflects a read error, since a far larger clone is one base away. The chain links TRDV2 to TRDJ1, with 9 bases matching TRDD3. The V and J ends lost 3 bases and 6 bases, in that order; junction bases with no gene match: 13. The CDR3 extends over 16 amino acids. Per the germline V gene, CDR1 is GEAIGNYY and CDR2 is EKD. The CDR3 spells CACDPIPGDTPNKLIF. For the CDR3, the DNA is TGTGCCTGTGACCCAATACCGGGGGATACCCCGAATAAACTCATCTTT.

As DNA, the CDR3 is TGTGCCTGTGACGCTACTGGGGAGCGGACCTGGGACACCCGACAGATGTTTTTC. Translating gives CACDATGERTWDTRQMFF. The chain carries TRDV2 and TRDJ3; TRDD3 matches at 7 bases. J gave up 2 bases and V 3 bases, and 9 bases lay outside the gene matches. The CDR3 length is 18 residues. Germline V lookup: CDR1 GEAIGNYY, CDR2 EKD.

V is TRDV2 and J is TRDJ1; TRDD3 matches at 13 bases. The ends lost 3 bases at V and 1 base at J; junction bases unmatched: 7. This CDR3 has 17 residues. In germline, CDR1 is GEAIGNYY, CDR2 EKD. The CDR3 sequence: CACDVLGDTRVTDKLIF. The CDR3 nucleotides read TGTGCCTGTGACGTACTGGGGGATACGAGGGTCACCGATAAACTCATCTTT.